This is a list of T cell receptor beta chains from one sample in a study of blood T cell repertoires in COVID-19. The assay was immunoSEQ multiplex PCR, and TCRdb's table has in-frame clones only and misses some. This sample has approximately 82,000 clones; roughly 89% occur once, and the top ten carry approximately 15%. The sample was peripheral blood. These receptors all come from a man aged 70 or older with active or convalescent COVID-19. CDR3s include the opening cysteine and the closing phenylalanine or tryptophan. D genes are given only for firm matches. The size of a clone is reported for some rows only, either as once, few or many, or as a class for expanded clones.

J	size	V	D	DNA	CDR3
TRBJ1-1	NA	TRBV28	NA	TGTGCCAGCAGTAAACAGGAAGTAGTAGCTTTCTTT	CASSKQEVVAFF
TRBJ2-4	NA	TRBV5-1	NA	TGCGCCAGCAGCTTGCTAGGGGAAAACATTCAGTACTTC	CASSLLGENIQYF
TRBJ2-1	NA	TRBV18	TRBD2	TGTGCCAGCTCAAGTACTAGCGGTTACAATGAGCAGTTCTTC	CASSSTSGYNEQFF
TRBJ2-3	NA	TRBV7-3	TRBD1	TGTGCCAGCAGCAAAGGGGGCAGGGTGGCAGATACGCAGTATTTT	CASSKGGRVADTQYF
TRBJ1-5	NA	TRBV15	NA	TGTGCCACCAGCGCTCTCTCGGGATCAGGCAATCAGCCCCAGCATTTT	CATSALSGSGNQPQHF
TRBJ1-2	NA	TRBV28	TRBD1	TGTGCCAGCAGTTGGGGGACAGGGAGCGTTAATAACTATGGCTACACCTTC	CASSWGTGSVNNYGYTF
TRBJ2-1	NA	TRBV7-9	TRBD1	TGTGCCAGCAGCTTAGGAGGACAGGGGAAAAATGAGCAGTTCTTC	CASSLGGQGKNEQFF
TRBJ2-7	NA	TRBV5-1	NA	TGCGCCAGCAGCATCCTAAAGGAGGCCTACGAGCAGTACTTC	CASSILKEAYEQYF
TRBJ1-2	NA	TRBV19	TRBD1	TGTGCCAGTAGTGTTTCCGGGACAGGGAAGAACTATGGCTACACCTTC	CASSVSGTGKNYGYTF
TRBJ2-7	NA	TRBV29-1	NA	TGCAGCGTTGAAACCCGGACAGCTCTCTCCTACGAGCAGTACTTC	CSVETRTALSYEQYF
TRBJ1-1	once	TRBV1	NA	TGCACCAGCAGCCAAGGGACAGGGGGCACTGAAGCTTTCTTT	CTSSQGTGGTEAFF
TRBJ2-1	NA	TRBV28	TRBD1	TGTGCCAGCAGTTTTCATGGGACAGGGGCTAATGAGCAGTTCTTC	CASSFHGTGANEQFF
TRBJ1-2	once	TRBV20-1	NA	TGCAGTGCTAGTTCCAGGGCTGGCTACACCTTC	CSASSRAGYTF
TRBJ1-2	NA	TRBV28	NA	TGTGCCAGCACCCAGGGGCTTGGCTACACCTTC	CASTQGLGYTF
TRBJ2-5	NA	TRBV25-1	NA	TGTGCCAGCAGTGAATGGGCAGGGAGGGAGACCCAGTACTTC	CASSEWAGRETQYF
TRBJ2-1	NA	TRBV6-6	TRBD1	TGTGCCAGCAAGATGGGACAGAGCTCCTACAATGAGCAGTTCTTC	CASKMGQSSYNEQFF
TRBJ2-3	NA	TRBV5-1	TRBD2	TGCGCCAGCAGCGGACTAGCGGGAGGCACAGATACGCAGTATTTT	CASSGLAGGTDTQYF
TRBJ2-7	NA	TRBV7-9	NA	TGTGCCAGCAGCTTAACAGGTCCCTACGAGCAGTACTTC	CASSLTGPYEQYF
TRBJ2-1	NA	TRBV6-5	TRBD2	TGTGCCAGCACTGCTGGGACTAGCGGGAGAAATGAGCAGTTCTTC	CASTAGTSGRNEQFF
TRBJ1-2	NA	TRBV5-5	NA	TGTGCCAGCAGCTTGATCCAGGTCCGGAGCTACACCTTC	CASSLIQVRSYTF
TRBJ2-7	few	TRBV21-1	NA	TGTGCCAGCACCAAACCACGTAGCATAGCCTACGAGCAGTACTTC	CASTKPRSIAYEQYF
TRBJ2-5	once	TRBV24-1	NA	TGTGCCACCAGTGACCTGACAGGCCAGGGGGAGACCCAGTACTTC	CATSDLTGQGETQYF
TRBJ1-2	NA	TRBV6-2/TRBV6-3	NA	TGTGCCAGCAGTCACTATCGAGGGGGACGAGGCTACACCTTC	CASSHYRGGRGYTF
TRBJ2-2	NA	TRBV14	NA	TGTGCCAGCAGCCAAGTTAGTTTCACCGGGGAGCTGTTTTTT	CASSQVSFTGELFF
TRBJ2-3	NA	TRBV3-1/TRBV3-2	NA	TGTGCCAGCAGCCAAGGCGGGATTCTCACAGATACGCAGTATTTT	CASSQGGILTDTQYF
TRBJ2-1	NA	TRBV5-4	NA	TGTGCCAGCAGCTTGGACCAGGCCGGCTACAATGAGCAGTTCTTC	CASSLDQAGYNEQFF
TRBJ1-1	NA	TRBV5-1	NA	TGCGCCAGCAGCTTCCAGGGGACTAATGAAGCTTTCTTT	CASSFQGTNEAFF
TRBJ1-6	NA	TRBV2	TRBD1	TGTGCCACCGGACAGGGGTTTGCTAATTCACCCCTCCACTTT	CATGQGFANSPLHF
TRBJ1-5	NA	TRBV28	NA	TGTGCCAGCAGCCCGGTGCAGGGGCTTGGGTATAGCAATCAGCCCCAGCATTTT	CASSPVQGLGYSNQPQHF
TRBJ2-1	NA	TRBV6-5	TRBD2	TGTGCCAGCAGTTATCAAACCGGGACTAGCCTGTTCTTC	CASSYQTGTSLFF
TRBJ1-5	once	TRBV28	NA	TGTGCCAGCGGACAGATCAATCAGCCCCAGCATTTT	CASGQINQPQHF
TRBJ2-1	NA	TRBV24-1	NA	TGTGCCACCAGTGGCGACAATGAGCAGTTCTTC	CATSGDNEQFF
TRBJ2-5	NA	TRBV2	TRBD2	TGTGCCAGCACTATGACTAGCGGCGGGACCCAGTACTTC	CASTMTSGGTQYF
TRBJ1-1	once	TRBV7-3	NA	TGTGCCAGCAGCCCCCCGGGAGGCACTGAAGCTTTCTTT	CASSPPGGTEAFF
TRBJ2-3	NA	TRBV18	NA	TGTGCCAGCAACGACAGAACCACAGATACGCAGTATTTT	CASNDRTTDTQYF
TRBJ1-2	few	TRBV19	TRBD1	TGTGCCAGTAGTTCAGGAACAGGGGGATCCTATGGCTACACCTTC	CASSSGTGGSYGYTF
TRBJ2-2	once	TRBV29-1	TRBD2	TGCAGTGCCGGGCGGGAGAACGCCGGGGAGCTGTTTTTT	CSAGRENAGELFF
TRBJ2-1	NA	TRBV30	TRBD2	TGTGCCTGGAGTGCAGACCGACTAGCGGGAGGGAATAATGAGCAGTTCTTC	CAWSADRLAGGNNEQFF
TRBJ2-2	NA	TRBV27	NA	TGTGCCAGCAGTTTCTCCGGGGAGCTGTTTTTT	CASSFSGELFF
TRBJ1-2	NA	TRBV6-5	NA	TGTGCCAGCAGTTACGGGGGGGCAGGCTATGGCTACACCTTC	CASSYGGAGYGYTF
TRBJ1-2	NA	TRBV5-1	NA	TGCGCCAGCAGCTTGGGATCCGGACTTACCTTTTATGGCTACACCTTC	CASSLGSGLTFYGYTF
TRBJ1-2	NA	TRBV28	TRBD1	TGTGCCAGCCGGGACAGGGGACGAAAAGTAAAGGGCTACACCTTC	CASRDRGRKVKGYTF
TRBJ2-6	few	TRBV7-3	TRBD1	TGTGCCAGCACCACCGGGACAGGTGCTGGGGCCAACGTCCTGACTTTC	CASTTGTGAGANVLTF
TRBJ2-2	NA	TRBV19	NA	TGTGCCAGTAGTATAGAGGGCTTATACACCGGGGAGCTGTTTTTT	CASSIEGLYTGELFF
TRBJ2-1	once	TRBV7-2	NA	TGTGCCAGCAGCTTACAGGGGTCTGAGCAGTTCTTC	CASSLQGSEQFF
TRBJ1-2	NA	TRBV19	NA	TGTGCCAGTGGTACCCCACCCCGAGGACAGAATTACTATGGCTACACCTTC	CASGTPPRGQNYYGYTF
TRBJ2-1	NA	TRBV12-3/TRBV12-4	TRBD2	TGTGCCAGCGCGGGGGGGAGTGAGCAGTTCTTC	CASAGGSEQFF
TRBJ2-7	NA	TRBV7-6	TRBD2	TGTGCCAGCAGCTTAGTGGCTAGCGGGAGGGCCTTCTCTAGTTTCTACGAGCAGTACTTC	CASSLVASGRAFSSFYEQYF
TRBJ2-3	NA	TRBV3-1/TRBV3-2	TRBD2	TGTGCCAGCAGCCATAGATCAGGGAGGGGAGGGATACCAGATACGCAGTATTTT	CASSHRSGRGGIPDTQYF
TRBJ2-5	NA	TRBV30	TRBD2	TGTGCCTGGAGTGCCGCCCTCTCGGCTGGGGAGGGAGAGACCCAGTACTTC	CAWSAALSAGEGETQYF
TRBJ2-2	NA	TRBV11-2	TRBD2	TGTGCCAGCAGCTTCCTACTCGGGACTAGTTCCACCGGGGAGCTGTTTTTT	CASSFLLGTSSTGELFF
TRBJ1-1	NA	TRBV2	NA	TGTGCCAGCACCAAGGACAGCACCACTGAAGCTTTCTTT	CASTKDSTTEAFF
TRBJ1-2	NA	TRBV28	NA	TGTGCCAGCAGTTTAACAGGTGGCGGCTACACCTTC	CASSLTGGGYTF